Below are 13 T cell receptor beta chains sequenced from a single sample in a study of blood T cell repertoires in COVID-19. The assay was immunoSEQ multiplex PCR, and TCRdb's table has in-frame clones only and misses some. The sample consists of over 250,000 clones, 80% to 90% of them appearing once. The sequenced sample was PBMCs or T cells enriched from blood (not recorded which). These TCRs come from a young man with acute COVID-19.

This clone has just a few counts. V usage is TRBV10-2 and J usage is TRBJ2-2; a weak D match, TRBD2 (5 bases). The V and J ends lost 6 bases and 6 bases respectively, with 14 bases between them. CDR1 is WSHSY and CDR2 is SAAADI in the germline V gene. The CDR3 extends over 14 amino acids. The CDR3: CASSSSAGAGELFF. The CDR3 nucleotides read TGCGCCAGCAGCTCATCAGCCGGGGCCGGGGAGCTGTTTTTT.

J is TRBJ1-1 and V is TRBV20-1; 8 bases are a match to TRBD1. This CDR3 region has 13 residues. Germline CDR1 and CDR2: DFQATT and SNEGSKA (reference sequence). Trimming removed 3 bases from V and 6 bases from J; junction bases left unmatched: 6. The CDR3 region is CSASPGGEPEAFF. The CDR3 region has the DNA TGCAGTGCTAGTCCAGGGGGCGAGCCTGAAGCTTTCTTT.

This chain joins TRBV6-2 or TRBV6-3 and TRBJ1-2; a weak D match, TRBD1 (6 bases). CDR1 and CDR2 (germline): MNHEY, SVGEGT. With 6 bases removed from V and 2 bases from J, the gap between germline ends came to 7 bases. The CDR3 extends over 12 amino acids. CDR3 sequence (DNA): TGTGCCAGCAGCACAGGGAACTATGGCTACACCTTC. This encodes CASSTGNYGYTF.

This clone was detected only a few times. CDR3 sequence (DNA): TGTGCCGGCTGTAGGGCGGGGGACGCGGGTACGCAGTATTTT. Protein sequence: CAGCRAGDAGTQYF. The J gene is TRBJ2-3, the V gene TRBV6-5; TRBD2 agrees at 7 bases. Trimming took 11 bases from V and 8 from J; bases not matched to a gene: 16. The CDR3 sequence is 14 residues long. Germline CDR1 reads MNHEY; CDR2 reads SVGAGI.

The rearrangement links TRBV7-9 to TRBJ2-3; 10 nucleotides line up with TRBD2. CDR1 is SEHNR and CDR2 is FQNEAQ in the germline V gene (reference sequence). J lost 0 bases, V lost 2 bases, and 8 bases had no gene match. The CDR3 totals 18 residues. The CDR3 DNA reads as TGTGCCAGCAGCTTAACTACGGGACTAGCGACCAGCACAGATACGCAGTATTTT. Translated: CASSLTTGLATSTDTQYF. The variable domain in full, with the rest retrieved from reference TRBV7-9 and TRBJ2-3, is DTGVSQNPRHKITKRGQNVTFRCDPISEHNRLYWYRQTLGQGPEFLTYFQNEAQLEKSRLLSDRFSAERPKGSFSTLEIQRTEQGDSAMYLCASSLTTGLATSTDTQYFGPGTRLTVL.

The chain carries TRBV4-1 and TRBJ2-3; D unresolved. Per the germline V gene, CDR1 is MGHRA and CDR2 is YSYEKL. Trimming shortened V by 0 bases and J by 8 bases, and 15 bases separated the two germline ends. CDR3 length: 15 residues. CDR3 loop: CASSQDSPRQGTQYF. CDR3 DNA sequence: TGCGCCAGCAGCCAAGATAGTCCCCGACAAGGTACGCAGTATTTT.

The V and J genes are TRBV27 and TRBJ2-2; 13 positions agree with TRBD2. Germline-derived CDR1 and CDR2 are MNHEY and SMNVEV (reference sequence). V trimming: 5 bases; J trimming: 7 bases; junction bases outside the gene matches: 7. CDR3 length: 16 residues. This CDR3 reads CASSRTSGSRGGELFF. CDR3 coding DNA: TGTGCCAGCAGTAGGACTAGCGGGAGCCGTGGCGGGGAGCTGTTTTTT.

The J gene is TRBJ2-2, the V gene TRBV19; D possibly corresponds to TRBD1 (6 bases). Trimming shortened V by 4 bases and J by 6 bases, and 9 bases separated the two germline ends. Germline-derived CDR1 and CDR2 are LNHDA and SQIVND (reference sequence). The length of the CDR3 is 13 residues. The DNA of the CDR3 is TGTGCCAGTAGTAGATCAGGGGCCGGGGAGCTGTTTTTT. Protein: CASSRSGAGELFF.

This clone was counted only a few times. The chain employs TRBV20-1 and TRBJ2-3; TRBD1 matches 8 bases. After removal of 5 bases from V and 10 bases from J, the junction contained 5 bases not matched to a gene. The CDR3 runs to 11 residues. CDR1 and CDR2 (germline): DFQATT, SNEGSKA (reference sequence). The CDR3, as DNA: TGCAGTGCTGGGACAGGAAGGGCGCAGTATTTT. Residues: CSAGTGRAQYF.

The chain couples TRBV24-1 to TRBJ1-2, with D hard to call. The CDR3 has 13 residues. Germline CDR1 and CDR2: KGHDR and SFDVKD. Trimming cost V 3 bases and J 3 bases, with 7 bases left between them. Here the CDR3 reads CATSDGGDYGYTF. As DNA, the CDR3 is TGTGCCACCAGTGATGGCGGCGACTATGGCTACACCTTC.

This clone was found once. The rearrangement links TRBV27 to TRBJ2-3, with 11 bases that match TRBD2. Germline loops: CDR1 MNHEY, CDR2 SMNVEV (reference sequence). The V and J ends lost 0 bases and 1 base, in that order; junction bases with no gene match: 3. The CDR3 is 17 residues long. The CDR3 region is CASSLSRGLAGTDTQYF. The CDR3, as DNA: TGTGCCAGCAGTTTATCGAGGGGACTAGCGGGCACAGATACGCAGTATTTT.

The gene calls are TRBV4-3 and TRBJ1-2, with 9 bases that match TRBD1. Germline V gene data show CDR1 as LGHNA and CDR2 as YSLEER. After removal of 4 bases from V and 3 bases from J, the junction contained 9 bases not matched to a gene. The CDR3 has 16 amino acids. The CDR3 DNA follows: TGCGCCAGCAGCCCGAGGACAGGGGAGAGGGACTATGGCTACACCTTC. Its protein is CASSPRTGERDYGYTF.

This chain links TRBV5-8 with TRBJ1-5; D gene ambiguous. The V end was cut by 0 bases, the J end by 9 bases, with 13 bases between. The V gene's germline CDR1 is SGHTS and CDR2 YDEGEE. This CDR3 comprises 14 residues. The CDR3: CASSLVAVAGPQHF. CDR3 DNA sequence: TGTGCCAGCAGCTTGGTGGCAGTTGCTGGGCCCCAGCATTTT.